This record looks at one TCR beta chain sequence and its context. At one boundary the junction diverges from the germline segment, which might be a read error. This sample is drawn from a study of blood T cell repertoires in COVID-19. The CDR3 spans 16 residues. Per the germline V gene, CDR1 is KGHSH and CDR2 is LQKENI. The protocol was immunoSEQ multiplex PCR, while the TCRdb copy is restricted to in-frame clones and leaves out a portion. This table has 200,000 to 250,000 clones, under 90% appearing once. The rearrangement links TRBV18 to TRBJ2-2, with 8 bases aligning to TRBD2. Sequencing was carried out using PBMCs or T cells enriched from blood (not recorded which). The TCR originated in a woman between 45 and 60 years old with acute COVID-19. The CDR3 DNA sequence: TGTGCCAACTCACCATCGGGGACTAGTGACACCGGGGAGCTGTTTTTT. It codes for CANSPSGTSDTGELFF.